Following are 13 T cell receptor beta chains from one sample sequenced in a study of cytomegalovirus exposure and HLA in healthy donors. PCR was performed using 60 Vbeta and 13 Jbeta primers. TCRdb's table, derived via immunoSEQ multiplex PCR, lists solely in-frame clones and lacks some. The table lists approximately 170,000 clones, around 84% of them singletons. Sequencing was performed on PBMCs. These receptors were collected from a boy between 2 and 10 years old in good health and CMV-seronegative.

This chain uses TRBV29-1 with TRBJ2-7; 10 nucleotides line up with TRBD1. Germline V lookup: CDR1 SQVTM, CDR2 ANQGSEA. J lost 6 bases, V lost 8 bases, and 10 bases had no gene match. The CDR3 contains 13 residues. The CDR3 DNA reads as TGCAGCCCCCGGGACAGGGGCCCCCGCGAGCAGTACTTC. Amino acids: CSPRDRGPREQYF.

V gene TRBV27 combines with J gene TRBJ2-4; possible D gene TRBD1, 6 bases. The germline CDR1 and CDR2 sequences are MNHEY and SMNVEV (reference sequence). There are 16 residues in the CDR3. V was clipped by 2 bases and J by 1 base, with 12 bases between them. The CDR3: CASSLIGGFAKNIQYF. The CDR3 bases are TGTGCCAGCAGTTTAATTGGGGGCTTCGCCAAAAACATTCAGTACTTC.

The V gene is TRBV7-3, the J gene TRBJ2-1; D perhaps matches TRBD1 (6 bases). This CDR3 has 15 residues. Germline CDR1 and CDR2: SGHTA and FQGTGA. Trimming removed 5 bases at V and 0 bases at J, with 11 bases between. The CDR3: CASSLTGFSYNEQFF. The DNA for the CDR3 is TGTGCCAGCAGCCTTACAGGGTTCTCCTACAATGAGCAGTTCTTC.

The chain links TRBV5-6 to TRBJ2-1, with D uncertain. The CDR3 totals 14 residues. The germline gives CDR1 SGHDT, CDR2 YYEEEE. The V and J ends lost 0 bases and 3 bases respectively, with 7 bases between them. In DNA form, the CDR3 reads TGTGCCAGCAGCTTGGACTACCTCTACAATGAGCAGTTCTTC. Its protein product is CASSLDYLYNEQFF.

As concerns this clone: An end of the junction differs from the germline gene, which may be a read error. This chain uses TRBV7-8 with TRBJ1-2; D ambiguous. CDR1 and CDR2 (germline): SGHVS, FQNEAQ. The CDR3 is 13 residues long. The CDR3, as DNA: TGTGCCAGCAGCCCCCCCGAACCCGCTTCAGCGGCCTTC. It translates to CASSPPEPASAAF.

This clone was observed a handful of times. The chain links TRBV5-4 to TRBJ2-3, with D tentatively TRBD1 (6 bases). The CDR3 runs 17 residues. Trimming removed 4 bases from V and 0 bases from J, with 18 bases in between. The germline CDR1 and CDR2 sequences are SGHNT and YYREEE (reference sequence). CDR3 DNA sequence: TGTGCCAGCAGCGTCATCACAGGGTACTCTAGCACAGATACGCAGTATTTT. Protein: CASSVITGYSSTDTQYF.

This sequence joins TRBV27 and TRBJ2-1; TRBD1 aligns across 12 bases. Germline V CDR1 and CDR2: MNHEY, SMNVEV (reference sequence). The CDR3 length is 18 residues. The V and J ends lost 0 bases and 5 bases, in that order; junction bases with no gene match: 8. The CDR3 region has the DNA TGTGCCAGCAGTTTATCGAGAAACGGGACAGGGGGCGACAATGAGCAGTTCTTC. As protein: CASSLSRNGTGGDNEQFF.

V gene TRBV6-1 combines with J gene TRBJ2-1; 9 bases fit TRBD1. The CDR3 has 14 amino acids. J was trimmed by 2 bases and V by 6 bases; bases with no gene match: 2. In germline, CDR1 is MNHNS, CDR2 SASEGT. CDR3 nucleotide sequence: TGTGCCAGCAGCGGGACAGGGACCTACAATGAGCAGTTCTTC. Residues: CASSGTGTYNEQFF.

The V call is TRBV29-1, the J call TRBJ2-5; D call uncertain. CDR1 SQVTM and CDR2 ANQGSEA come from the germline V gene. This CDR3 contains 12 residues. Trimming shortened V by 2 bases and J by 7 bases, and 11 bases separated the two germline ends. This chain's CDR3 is CSVELLLGTQYF. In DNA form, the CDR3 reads TGCAGCGTTGAATTACTCCTCGGGACCCAGTACTTC.

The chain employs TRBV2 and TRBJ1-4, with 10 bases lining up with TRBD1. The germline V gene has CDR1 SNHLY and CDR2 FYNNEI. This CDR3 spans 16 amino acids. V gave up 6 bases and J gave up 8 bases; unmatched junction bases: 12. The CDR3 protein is CASRKPSGTGDEKLFF. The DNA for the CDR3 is TGTGCCAGCAGGAAGCCGAGCGGGACAGGGGACGAAAAACTGTTTTTT.

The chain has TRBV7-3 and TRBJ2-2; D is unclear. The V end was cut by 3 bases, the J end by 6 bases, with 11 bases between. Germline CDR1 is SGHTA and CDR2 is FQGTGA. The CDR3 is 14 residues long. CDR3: CASSFSPVSGELFF. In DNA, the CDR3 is TGTGCCAGCAGCTTCTCCCCGGTCTCCGGGGAGCTGTTTTTT.

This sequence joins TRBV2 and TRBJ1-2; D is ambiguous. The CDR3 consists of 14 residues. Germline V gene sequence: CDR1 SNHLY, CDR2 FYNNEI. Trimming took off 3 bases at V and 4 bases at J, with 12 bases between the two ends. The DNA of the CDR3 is TGTGCCAGCAGTGAGAGGGAGCCCCGCTATGGCTACACCTTC. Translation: CASSEREPRYGYTF. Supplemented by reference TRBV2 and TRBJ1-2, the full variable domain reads EPEVTQTPSHQVTQMGQEVILRCVPISNHLYFYWYRQILGQKVEFLVSFYNNEISEKSEIFDDQFSVERPDGSNFTLKIRSTKLEDSAMYFCASSEREPRYGYTFGSGTRLTVV.

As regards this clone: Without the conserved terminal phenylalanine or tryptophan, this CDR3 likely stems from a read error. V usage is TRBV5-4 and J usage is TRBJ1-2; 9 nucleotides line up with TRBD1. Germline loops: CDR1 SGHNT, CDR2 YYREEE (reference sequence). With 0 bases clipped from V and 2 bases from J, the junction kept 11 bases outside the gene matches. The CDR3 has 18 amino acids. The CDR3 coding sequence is TGTGCCAGCAGCTTGGCCTGGATACAGGGGGCGCGGAACTATGGCTACACCCTC. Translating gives CASSLAWIQGARNYGYTL.